These T cell receptor beta chains were read from a single sample in a study of response to subunit inactivated influenza vaccine. In TCRdb, the RT-PCR reads were re-called with MiXCR into one record per CDR3 protein. Of 450,000 to 700,000 distinct CDR3 sequences in the sample, 14% were seen once. The starting material was PBMCs from blood, obtained 11 to 12 days after vaccination. These receptors all stem from a man between 45 and 60 years old who received an inactivated influenza vaccine. CDR3s include the opening cysteine and the closing phenylalanine or tryptophan. D genes are given only for firm matches. Clone sizes are given selectively: once, few, many, or a class where the clone is expanded.

j_gene	abundance	len	v_gene	d_gene	CDR3nt	CDR3aa
TRBJ2-3	few	17	TRBV7-9	NA	TGTGCCAGCAGCTTCTGGGACCTGACTGCCCGCACAGATACGCAGTATTTT	CASSFWDLTARTDTQYF
TRBJ2-3	few	13	TRBV29-1	TRBD2	TGCAGCGTTAGCGGGGGGACCACAGATACGCAGTATTTT	CSVSGGTTDTQYF
TRBJ2-5	few	15	TRBV13	TRBD1	TGTGCCAGCAGCCCCTCTGACAGGGGCAGGGAGACCCAGTACTTC	CASSPSDRGRETQYF
TRBJ1-6	NA	16	TRBV5-1	TRBD1	TGCGCCAGCAGCCAGGGGACAGGGGGATATAATTCACCCCTCCACTTT	CASSQGTGGYNSPLHF
TRBJ2-5	NA	15	TRBV12-3/TRBV12-4	TRBD2	TGTGCCAGCAGTTCTGCTAGCGGGTCGACAGAGACCCAGTACTTC	CASSSASGSTETQYF
TRBJ2-1	NA	15	TRBV19	TRBD2	TGTGCCAGTAGTCCCCGTCTAGCGGGAGTCAATGAGCAGTTCTTC	CASSPRLAGVNEQFF
TRBJ2-7	few	14	TRBV9	TRBD2	TGTGCCAGCAGCGCGGGACTAGCGGACTACGAGCAGTACTTC	CASSAGLADYEQYF
TRBJ2-4	NA	14	TRBV15	NA	TGTGCCACCAGCAGCCGATTAGCCAAAAACATTCAGTACTTC	CATSSRLAKNIQYF
TRBJ2-1	few	16	TRBV24-1	TRBD1	TGTGCCACCAGTGACCGGACAGGGGGACGTGTGAATGAGCAGTTCTTC	CATSDRTGGRVNEQFF
TRBJ2-5	NA	14	TRBV27	TRBD1	TGTGCCAGCAGTACCCGGACAGGGGGAGAGACCCAGTACTTC	CASSTRTGGETQYF
TRBJ2-7	NA	16	TRBV6-5	NA	TGTGCCAGCAGTTACCCCTTCGAGGACTACTCCTACGAGCAGTACTTC	CASSYPFEDYSYEQYF
TRBJ2-3	NA	15	TRBV28	TRBD2	TGTGCCAGCAGTTTGATTAGCGGGAGAATAGATACGCAGTATTTT	CASSLISGRIDTQYF
TRBJ1-5	few	14	TRBV15	NA	TGTGCCACCAGCAGAGATAATGGGGGGCAGCCCCAGCATTTT	CATSRDNGGQPQHF
TRBJ2-7	few	13	TRBV20-1	NA	TGCAGTGCTAGGCGCCAGCCGTTGTGGGAGCAGTACTTC	CSARRQPLWEQYF
TRBJ1-1	many	14	TRBV20-1	NA	TGCAGTGCTAGTGCCGCCGGGGTAGAGACTGAAGCTTTCTTT	CSASAAGVETEAFF
TRBJ2-7	NA	13	TRBV28	NA	TGTGCCAGCAGTCCGACTTATGCCTACGAGCAGTACTTC	CASSPTYAYEQYF
TRBJ1-5	few	15	TRBV12-3/TRBV12-4	NA	TGTGCCAGCAGTCCCGCTACAGGGATTTTTCAGCCCCAGCATTTT	CASSPATGIFQPQHF
TRBJ2-1	NA	13	TRBV15	TRBD1	TGTGCCACCGCCGGACAGGCATACAATGAGCAGTTCTTC	CATAGQAYNEQFF
TRBJ2-4	many	13	TRBV29-1	NA	TGCAGCGTTGGAGCGACGCGGGGAAACATTCAGTACTTC	CSVGATRGNIQYF
TRBJ1-5	NA	13	TRBV20-1	NA	TGCAGTGCTGGGTACTCGTCTGATCAGCCCCAGCATTTT	CSAGYSSDQPQHF
TRBJ2-7	NA	15	TRBV7-9	TRBD1	TGTGCCAGCAGCTTAGCGACGGACAGGGGCTACGAGCAGTACTTC	CASSLATDRGYEQYF
TRBJ2-1	NA	15	TRBV7-2	TRBD2	TGTGCCAGCAGCTTAAGAGCGGGGGGTAGGGGTGAGCAGTTCTTC	CASSLRAGGRGEQFF
TRBJ2-1	NA	15	TRBV5-1	NA	TGCGCCAGCAGCTTGGCCTCCTACCCCTACAATGAGCAGTTCTTC	CASSLASYPYNEQFF
TRBJ2-3	few	16	TRBV7-8	TRBD2	TGTGCCAGCAGCTTATCCCTAGCGGTCACGGCAGATACGCAGTATTTT	CASSLSLAVTADTQYF
TRBJ2-4	NA	14	TRBV5-6	NA	TGTGCCAGCAGCTTCGGGGGCCGGGTAGACATTCAGTACTTC	CASSFGGRVDIQYF
TRBJ1-3	many	16	TRBV20-1	TRBD1	TGCAGTGCTAGAGACCTAGACAGGGCCTCTGGAAACACCATATATTTT	CSARDLDRASGNTIYF
TRBJ2-5	NA	17	TRBV6-2/TRBV6-3	TRBD2	TGTGCCAGCAGTTTGACGGGGGGGCGAGTATGGCAAGAGACCCAGTACTTC	CASSLTGGRVWQETQYF
TRBJ2-7	NA	17	TRBV20-1	NA	TGCACTGCTAGTGGCAGGCGAGAGGATTTGAGCTCCTACGAGCAGTACTTC	CTASGRREDLSSYEQYF
TRBJ1-4	few	15	TRBV20-1	TRBD1	TGCAGTGCTAGAGGCACCGGGACAGGAAATGAAAAACTGTTTTTT	CSARGTGTGNEKLFF
TRBJ2-3	NA	15	TRBV10-3	TRBD2	TGTGCCATCAGTGAGTCGGGGACTAGCGTGAATACGCAGTATTTT	CAISESGTSVNTQYF
TRBJ2-3	few	16	TRBV7-2	NA	TGTGCCAGCAGCTTAGGGAGGGGGGGCCCGACAGATACGCAGTATTTT	CASSLGRGGPTDTQYF
TRBJ1-3	many	15	TRBV7-2	NA	TGTGCCAGCAGCCATGGGTCGGCCCCTGGAAACACCATATATTTT	CASSHGSAPGNTIYF
TRBJ1-1	NA	13	TRBV5-1	NA	TGCGCCAGCAGCTCCGACAGCTTCACTGAAGCTTTCTTT	CASSSDSFTEAFF
TRBJ2-3	once	14	TRBV5-6	NA	TGTGCCAGCAATTTGGACAGCAGCACAGATACGCAGTATTTT	CASNLDSSTDTQYF
TRBJ2-7	NA	14	TRBV6-5	TRBD2	TGTGCCAGCAGTTTTGCGGGAGGGACTACGAGGCAGTACTTC	CASSFAGGTTRQYF
TRBJ1-6	few	15	TRBV10-3	NA	TGTGCCATCAGTGCGGACAGACACAATAATTCACCCCTCCACTTT	CAISADRHNNSPLHF
TRBJ2-1	NA	14	TRBV12-3/TRBV12-4	TRBD2	TGTGCCAGCCAATTCGCGGGGGGGCGTAGTGAGCAGTTCTTC	CASQFAGGRSEQFF
TRBJ2-2	many	14	TRBV18	NA	TGTGCCAGCAGTTCAGGACAGAACACCGGGGAGCTGTTTTTT	CASSSGQNTGELFF
TRBJ1-6	NA	15	TRBV18	NA	TGTGCCAGCTCACCACCCGGTGAACGGGGTTCACCCCTCAACTTT	CASSPPGERGSPLNF
TRBJ2-5	few	14	TRBV14	NA	TGTGCCAGCAGCCAAGGGGCCACCCAAGAGACCCAGTACTTC	CASSQGATQETQYF
TRBJ2-7	many	14	TRBV5-1	TRBD1	TGCGCCAGCAGCTTGGCGGGACAGGGATCCGAGCAGTACTTC	CASSLAGQGSEQYF
TRBJ2-7	few	15	TRBV7-9	TRBD2	TGTGCCAGCAGCCCCTCTAGCGGGGCCACCTACGAGCAGTACTTC	CASSPSSGATYEQYF
TRBJ2-2	NA	14	TRBV28	TRBD1	TGTGCCAGCAGGGGACAGGGAAGGGGCGGGGAGCTGTTTTTT	CASRGQGRGGELFF
TRBJ1-1	NA	15	TRBV9	TRBD1	TGTGCCAGCAGCTCCCAGACAGGGCCGAACACTGAAGCTTTCTTT	CASSSQTGPNTEAFF
TRBJ2-2	few	15	TRBV9	NA	TGTGCCAGCAGCGTATCAGGGTCGCACACCGGGGAGCTGTTTTTT	CASSVSGSHTGELFF
TRBJ1-6	few	14	TRBV5-1	NA	TGCGCCAGCAGCTTGGGGCAGAAGAATTCACCCCTCCACTTT	CASSLGQKNSPLHF
TRBJ2-3	NA	12	TRBV20-1	NA	TGCAGTGCTAGAACTCAGACAGATACGCAGTATTTT	CSARTQTDTQYF
TRBJ2-3	few	16	TRBV9	TRBD2	TGTGCCAGCAGCGTGACTAGCGGGGCTCACACAGATACGCAGTATTTT	CASSVTSGAHTDTQYF
TRBJ2-7	few	15	TRBV21-1	NA	TGTGCCAGCAGCCCCCGGGACAGCTCTACCTACGAGCAGTACTTC	CASSPRDSSTYEQYF
TRBJ2-7	few	14	TRBV6-1	NA	TGTGCCAGCAGCCCCCCACAGAAAGCCTACGAGCAGTACTTC	CASSPPQKAYEQYF
TRBJ2-7	few	17	TRBV6-1	TRBD2	TGTGCCAGCAGTCGAAGGGTAGCGGGAGGGACGACCTACGAGCAGTACTTC	CASSRRVAGGTTYEQYF
TRBJ1-2	few	12	TRBV6-2/TRBV6-3	NA	TGTGCCAGCAGACGGACGGGCTATGGCTACACCTTC	CASRRTGYGYTF
TRBJ2-5	many	16	TRBV21-1	NA	TGTGCCAGCAGCCTCCATGTAGCGGGTTGCCAAGAGACCCAGTACTTC	CASSLHVAGCQETQYF